This entry features one T cell receptor (beta chain) sequence. As processed by the authors: Reference gene primer amplification in the assay estimated nucleated cell counts. The method was immunoSEQ multiplex PCR; TCRdb's version includes in-frame clones alone and lacks a portion of them. The V and J calls and clone size are taken from that table; D and trimming were inferred from the DNA. The repertoire holds over 65,000 clones, with roughly 90% as singletons. These data are taken from a study of blood T cell repertoires in COVID-19. About the study: Italy, Spain and the United States were the sources of the convalescent and acute COVID-19 samples. PBMCs, B-cell-depleted T cells, or T cells were the source of the cDNA or gDNA that made up the material.

The V gene lost 3 bases and the J gene lost 6 bases, with 4 bases spanning the gap. CDR3 length: 11 residues. Germline V lookup: CDR1 MDHEN, CDR2 SYDVKM. The sequence derives from a man aged 25 to 40 with acute or convalescent COVID-19. J is TRBJ2-3 and V is TRBV28; unclear D gene. The specimen was peripheral blood. The CDR3 sequence: CASSLEDTQYF. The CDR3 DNA reads TGTGCCAGCAGTTTGGAGGATACGCAGTATTTT.